Below, 23 T cell receptor beta chains from the same sample are listed, as sequenced in a study of T-cell reconstitution after alpha-beta-depleted transplantation in children. As it was prepared, the TCRbeta library received unique molecular identifiers. TCRdb called the PCR reads again in MiXCR, with one record for every CDR3 protein. The table lists 500,000 to 750,000 distinct CDR3 sequences, 25% to 30% of them singletons. Sequencing was performed on PBMCs, taken before TCRalphabeta/CD19-depleted stem cell transplant. Receptor source: a boy younger than two with Wiskott-Aldrich syndrome, due to receive a stem cell transplant.

The chain employs TRBV7-9 and TRBJ2-5, with unresolved D. The ends were cut back, 5 bases at V and 5 bases at J, with 6 bases in the middle. This CDR3 region has 11 residues. CDR1 and CDR2 from the germline V gene are SEHNR and FQNEAQ (reference sequence). As DNA, the CDR3 is TGTGCCAGCAGCCCTGTGGAGACCCAGTACTTC. This codes for CASSPVETQYF.

This chain connects TRBV5-1 to TRBJ2-1; the match to TRBD2 covers 9 bases. Germline CDR1 reads SGHRS; CDR2 reads YFSETQ. The CDR3 length is 15 residues. J gave up 6 bases and V 4 bases, and 8 bases lay outside the gene matches. CDR3 protein: CASSPGASGVNEQFF. The CDR3 DNA reads as TGCGCCAGCAGCCCCGGGGCTAGCGGGGTCAATGAGCAGTTCTTC.

The table lists this clonotype with a few counts. V gene TRBV9 combines with J gene TRBJ2-7; the match to TRBD2 covers 8 bases. CDR1 and CDR2 (germline): SGDLS, YYNGEE. The CDR3 sequence is 18 residues long. Trimming removed 3 bases from V and 6 bases from J; junction bases left unmatched: 20. This CDR3 reads CASSAPTSPGLGVREQYF. The CDR3 coding sequence is TGTGCCAGCAGCGCTCCAACCTCACCGGGACTAGGTGTCCGCGAGCAGTACTTC.

The chain has TRBV5-1 and TRBJ2-7; no firm D call. Germline lookup yields CDR1 SGHRS and CDR2 YFSETQ. The V end was cut by 4 bases, the J end by 6 bases, with 17 bases between. This CDR3 region has 14 residues. The CDR3 sequence: CASSPVGLGFEQYF. In DNA form, the CDR3 reads TGCGCCAGCAGCCCGGTAGGTCTTGGGTTCGAGCAGTACTTC.

The CDR3 bases are TGTGCCAGCAGCTTAGCGGGACTAGCTCGGGAGCTGTTTTTT. Amino acid sequence: CASSLAGLARELFF. This sequence joins TRBV7-2 and TRBJ2-2, with 9 nucleotides matching TRBD2. The CDR3 has 14 residues. Germline V gene sequence: CDR1 SGHTA, CDR2 FQGNSA. V lost 0 bases to trimming and J lost 9 bases; unmatched junction nucleotides: 2.

This clonotype was observed a few times. V gene TRBV20-1 combines with J gene TRBJ2-3; 8 nucleotides agree with TRBD1. V was pared by 5 bases and J by 0 bases, with 7 bases of the junction left unmatched. From germline, CDR1 is DFQATT and CDR2 SNEGSKA (reference sequence). This CDR3 is built from 15 residues. The CDR3 region has the DNA TGCAGTGCTGGGACAGGACCCGGGAGCACAGATACGCAGTATTTT. Residues: CSAGTGPGSTDTQYF.

V gene TRBV20-1 combines with J gene TRBJ2-5; D gene ambiguous. Per the germline V gene, CDR1 is DFQATT and CDR2 is SNEGSKA (reference sequence). This CDR3 is built from 11 residues. Trimming left V 3 bases short and J 7 bases short, with 9 bases between. As DNA, the CDR3 is TGCAGTGCTAGTCTGAGTGGGACCCAGTACTTC. Its translation is CSASLSGTQYF.

The chain carries TRBV6-1 and TRBJ1-2, with 8 bases identical to TRBD1. The ends lost 9 bases at V and 4 bases at J; junction bases unmatched: 13. CDR3 size: 15 residues. In germline, CDR1 is MNHNS, CDR2 SASEGT. The CDR3 here is CASQPQGEASYGYTF. CDR3 nucleotides: TGTGCCAGTCAGCCACAGGGGGAGGCTTCCTATGGCTACACCTTC.

This clonotype was observed a few times. V is TRBV5-1 and J is TRBJ2-5; D gene uncertain. The V gene's germline CDR1 is SGHRS and CDR2 YFSETQ. The CDR3 runs to 12 residues. V lost 3 bases and J 5 bases, leaving 8 bases between the germline ends. CDR3 in amino acids: CASSSWVETQYF. Written as DNA, the CDR3 is TGCGCCAGCAGCTCCTGGGTGGAGACCCAGTACTTC.

V gene TRBV5-1 combines with J gene TRBJ2-1, with TRBD1 matching 9 bases. CDR3 length: 15 residues. Germline CDR1 is SGHRS and CDR2 is YFSETQ. After removal of 2 bases from V and 5 bases from J, the junction contained 5 bases not matched to a gene. The CDR3 reads CASSLVQGADNEQFF. The DNA of the CDR3 is TGCGCCAGCAGCTTAGTACAGGGGGCTGACAATGAGCAGTTCTTC.

This clonotype was seen only a few times. The CDR3 sequence: CASSTDRAHYGYTF. CDR3 sequence (DNA): TGCGCCAGCAGCACCGACAGGGCGCACTATGGCTACACCTTC. The chain has TRBV5-1 and TRBJ1-2; 7 bases map to TRBD1. Germline V gives CDR1 SGHRS, CDR2 YFSETQ. This CDR3 spans 14 amino acids. Trimming removed 4 bases from V and 3 bases from J; junction bases left unmatched: 6.

Points on this clonotype: A read error may produce the germline difference seen at one junction end. The genes are TRBV12-3 or TRBV12-4 and TRBJ2-3; no definite D call. The CDR3 has 14 amino acids. DNA of the CDR3: TGTGCCACCAGTTTAAGTCTCGGGCGGTCCACCCAGTATTTT. It encodes CATSLSLGRSTQYF.

This clonotype came up a few times. The CDR3 region is CSVVAIEAFF. The CDR3 bases are TGCAGCGTTGTGGCGATTGAAGCTTTCTTT. This chain links TRBV29-1 with TRBJ1-1; D is unresolved. Looked up from germline, CDR1 is SQVTM and CDR2 is ANQGSEA. V lost 4 bases, J lost 7 bases, and 7 bases lay in between. The CDR3 spans 10 residues.

This rearrangement joins TRBV10-3 to TRBJ2-5; the match to TRBD1 covers 10 bases. Germline V gene lookup returns CDR1 ENHRY and CDR2 SYGVKD. Trimming at V came to 6 bases and at J to 1 base, leaving 5 bases not matched to a gene. The CDR3 sequence is 15 residues long. CDR3 region: CAIREDRGIQETQYF. The CDR3, as DNA: TGTGCCATCAGGGAGGACAGGGGGATCCAAGAGACCCAGTACTTC.

A word on this clonotype: This may be a read error, as it is one base from a much larger clone. The V call is TRBV28, the J call TRBJ1-1; D is unclear. V was shortened by 5 bases and J by 1 base, with 8 bases between the two germline ends. Germline-derived CDR1 and CDR2 are MDHEN and SYDVKM. The CDR3 consists of 13 residues. The CDR3 coding sequence is TGTGCCAGCAGTATACCAGGGAACACTGAAGCTTTCTTT. It yields the protein CASSIPGNTEAFF.

The chain carries TRBV3-1 and TRBJ1-2, with D possibly TRBD1 on 6 matching bases. Germline values: CDR1 LGHDT, CDR2 YNNKEL (reference sequence). The CDR3 is 14 amino acids. V was trimmed by 2 bases and J by 8 bases, leaving 15 bases between them. DNA for the CDR3: TGTGCCAGCAGCCAAATTGCGGGGGCCGGAGGCTACACCTTC. Translating it yields CASSQIAGAGGYTF.

There are a few counts of this clonotype. The rearrangement uses TRBV11-2 and TRBJ2-5, with D perhaps matching TRBD1 (6 bases). The CDR3 has 15 residues. Germline V gene lookup returns CDR1 SGHAT and CDR2 FQNNGV. Trimming shortened V by 10 bases and J by 5 bases, and 23 bases separated the two germline ends. CDR3 DNA sequence: TGTGCCAACTCCCGGGGTCTGGGGGCGGAGGAGACCCAGTACTTC. Its protein is CANSRGLGAEETQYF.

The chain recombines TRBV6-2 or TRBV6-3 with TRBJ2-1, with D perhaps matching TRBD1 (6 bases). Looked up from germline, CDR1 is MNHEY and CDR2 is SVGEGT. The CDR3 is made up of 15 amino acids. Trimming removed 6 bases at V and 14 bases at J, with 26 bases between. The CDR3 DNA reads as TGTGCCAGCAGCCCCCATGCAGGGGTACGGAGGTGGAAGTTCTTC. Translated: CASSPHAGVRRWKFF.

J is TRBJ2-4 and V is TRBV11-2, with D perhaps TRBD2 (6 bases). This CDR3 is 16 amino acids long. Germline V gene lookup returns CDR1 SGHAT and CDR2 FQNNGV. V lost 0 bases and J 0 bases, leaving 9 bases between the germline ends. CDR3 sequence reads: CASSLEGGLAKNIQYF. CDR3 DNA: TGTGCCAGCAGCTTAGAGGGGGGACTAGCCAAAAACATTCAGTACTTC.

The chain combines TRBV12-3 or TRBV12-4 with TRBJ2-2; possible D gene TRBD1, 5 bases. The CDR3 is 12 amino acids. Trimming left V 10 bases short and J 1 base short, with 7 bases between. The CDR3 protein is CATDRNTGELFF. Here the CDR3 DNA reads TGTGCCACCGACAGGAACACCGGGGAGCTGTTTTTT.

This clonotype was seen only a few times. CDR3 sequence (DNA): TGTGCCAGCAGTTTATCGGTTCCCCCAGGGGACCCCAACCGAGAGACCCAGTACTTC. It translates to CASSLSVPPGDPNRETQYF. The chain joins TRBV27 to TRBJ2-5; D might be TRBD1 (6 bases). CDR1 is MNHEY, CDR2 SMNVEV, per germline (reference sequence). This CDR3 comprises 19 residues. V was shortened by 0 bases and J by 4 bases, with 24 bases between the two germline ends.

This clonotype was detected only a few times. This chain links TRBV10-2 with TRBJ1-4, with a tentative D call TRBD1 (5 bases). V was cut by 3 bases and J by 7 bases, with 12 bases left in between. CDR3 size: 14 residues. The germline CDR1 and CDR2 sequences are WSHSY and SAAADI. CDR3 in amino acids: CASSDAGGSEKLFF. CDR3 nucleotides: TGCGCCAGCAGTGACGCTGGGGGTAGTGAAAAACTGTTTTTT.

This clonotype occurred a few times. The chain couples TRBV5-1 to TRBJ1-1, with 8 nucleotides matching TRBD1. The CDR3 extends over 14 amino acids. Trimming at V came to 0 bases and at J to 6 bases, leaving 4 bases not matched to a gene. Per germline, CDR1 SGHRS and CDR2 YFSETQ. CDR3 region: CASSLGQGTAEAFF. CDR3 DNA sequence: TGCGCCAGCAGCTTGGGACAGGGGACCGCTGAAGCTTTCTTT.